The source of this T cell receptor (beta chain) is a study of CD8 T cells in Susac syndrome. The overall study: When their blood was taken, patients with Susac syndrome were therapy-naive, taking corticosteroids, or taking intravenous immunoglobulin alone. General observations from the study: In its TCR sequencing and HLA analysis, the study acknowledged that the number of individuals was relatively small.

Note on this clonotype: No antigen is known for it.

After extraction with the RNeasy kit, 0.5 to 1 ug of the RNA was reverse transcribed using random hexamers. MiXCR was run by TCRdb on the immunoSEQ multiplex PCR reads, yielding one entry per CDR3 protein. The sample yields around 110,000 distinct CDR3 sequences, around 94% seen once. V lost 3 bases, J lost 0 bases, and 15 bases lay in between. Germline V gene sequence: CDR1 SQVTM, CDR2 ANQGSEA. The CDR3 is 15 amino acids. V gene TRBV29-1 combines with J gene TRBJ2-7; D possibly corresponds to TRBD1 (7 bases). The receptor was derived from a human donor with Susac syndrome. Input material: CD8+ T cells from PBMCs. The CDR3 sequence is CSVEPEGASSYEQYF. In DNA form, the CDR3 reads TGCAGCGTTGAGCCGGAGGGGGCGAGCTCCTACGAGCAGTACTTC.